This TCR beta chain emerged from a study of T-cell reconstitution after alpha-beta-depleted transplantation in children listed by TCRdb under 2016. Notes on the research overall: Using TCR repertoire profiling, the study followed T-cell immune reconstitution in a quantitative way in children after TCRalphabeta/CD19-depleted allogeneic hematopoietic cell transplantation.

A word on this clonotype: It lacks a known antigen. Base qualities are not at hand, and no much larger clone is one base apart.

Libraries were prepared through PCR. Sequencing instrument: Illumina HiSeq 2500. Molecular barcoding was employed in the preparation of TCR libraries, with unique molecular identifiers being used to normalize TCRbeta repertoire quantification. TCRdb passed the public sequencing reads through fastp at Q25 and MiXCR, retaining productive beta sequences. All rows with the same CDR3 protein become a single entry with the most common DNA and genes. Recorded for this sample are some 840,000 distinct CDR3 sequences; roughly 15% of them occurred a single time. The ten largest clones capture just under 5% of the sample. CDR3 length: 14 amino acids, cysteine to phenylalanine. The only DNA kept is the CDR3, 42 bases in frame from the first base. Per the germline V gene, SGHVS is the CDR1 and FNYEAQ is the CDR2. The V and J ends are trimmed by 1 base and 5 bases, leaving 11 bases between them. Interpreted using the paper, the treatment or condition label stands for: allogeneic hematopoietic cell transplantation with graft depleted of TCRalphabeta T cells and CD19 B cells. TCRalphabeta/CD19-depleted allogeneic hematopoietic cell grafts were given to the transplant recipients, all of whom were children.

Beyond this particular receptor, the publication reports: Hyperexpanded clone frequencies declined over subsequent months; after one year, T-cell counts and TCRbeta diversity were mostly attributed to newly produced T cells. In some patients, high TCRbeta diversity at day 60 was attributed to recipient T cells and intrathymic progenitors that had survived conditioning. About two months after transplant, the apparently early recovery of alphabetaT-cell counts reportedly depended on just several hundred clones that had expanded rapidly and came from non-depleted graft cells.

In this chain, TRBV7-6 is recombined with TRBJ1-2; no D gene call is confident. The sequencing here drew on PBMCs, mostly from graft donor cells, taken 360 days after TCRalphabeta/CD19-depleted stem cell transplant. The receptor's source is a male patient between 5 and 17 years old who had a stem cell transplant for acute lymphoblastic leukemia, so the T cells may come from the graft donor. This receptor has the CDR3 CASSLGPQIYGYTF. In nucleotide form, the sequence is TGTGCCAGCAGCTTAGGCCCCCAGATTTATGGCTACACCTTC.